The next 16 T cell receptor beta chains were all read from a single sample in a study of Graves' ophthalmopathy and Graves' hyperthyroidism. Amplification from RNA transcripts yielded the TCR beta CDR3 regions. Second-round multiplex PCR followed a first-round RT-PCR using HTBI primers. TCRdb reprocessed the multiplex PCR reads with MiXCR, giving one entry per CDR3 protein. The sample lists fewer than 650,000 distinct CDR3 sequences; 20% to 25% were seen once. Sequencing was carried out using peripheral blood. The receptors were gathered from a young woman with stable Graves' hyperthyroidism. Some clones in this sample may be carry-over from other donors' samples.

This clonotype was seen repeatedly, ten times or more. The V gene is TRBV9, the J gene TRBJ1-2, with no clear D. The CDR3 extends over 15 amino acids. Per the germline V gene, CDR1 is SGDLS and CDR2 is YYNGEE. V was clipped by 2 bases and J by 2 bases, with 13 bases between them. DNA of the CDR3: TGTGCCAGCAGCGTGGGGAGGGAACACAACTATGGCTACACCTTC. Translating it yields CASSVGREHNYGYTF.

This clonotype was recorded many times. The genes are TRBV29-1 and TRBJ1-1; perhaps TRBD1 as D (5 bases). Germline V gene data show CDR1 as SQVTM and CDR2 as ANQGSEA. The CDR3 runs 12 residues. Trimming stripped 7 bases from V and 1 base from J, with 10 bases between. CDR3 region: CSAEGRNTEAFF. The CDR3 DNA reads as TGCAGCGCGGAGGGGAGGAACACTGAAGCTTTCTTT.

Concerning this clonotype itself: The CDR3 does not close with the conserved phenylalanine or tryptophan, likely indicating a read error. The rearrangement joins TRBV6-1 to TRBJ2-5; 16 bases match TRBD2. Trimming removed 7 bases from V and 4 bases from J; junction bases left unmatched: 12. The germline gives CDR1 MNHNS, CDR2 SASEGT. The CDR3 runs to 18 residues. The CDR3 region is CASTRGLAGGPDGETQYY. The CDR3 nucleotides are TGTGCCAGCACCAGGGGACTAGCGGGGGGGCCGGATGGAGAGACCCAGTACTAC.

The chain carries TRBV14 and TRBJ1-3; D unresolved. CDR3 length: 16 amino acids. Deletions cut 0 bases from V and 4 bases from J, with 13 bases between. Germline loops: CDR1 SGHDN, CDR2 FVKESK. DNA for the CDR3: TGTGCCAGCAGCCAAGACGGACGATCGAACGGAAACACCATATATTTT. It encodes CASSQDGRSNGNTIYF.

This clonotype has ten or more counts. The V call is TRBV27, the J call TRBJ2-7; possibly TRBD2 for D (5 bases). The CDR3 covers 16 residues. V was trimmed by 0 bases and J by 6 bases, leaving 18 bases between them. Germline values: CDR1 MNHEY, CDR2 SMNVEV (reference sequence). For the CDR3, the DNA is TGTGCCAGCAGTTTATCACCAAGCGGTACTCGTAGCGAGCAGTACTTC. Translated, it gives CASSLSPSGTRSEQYF.

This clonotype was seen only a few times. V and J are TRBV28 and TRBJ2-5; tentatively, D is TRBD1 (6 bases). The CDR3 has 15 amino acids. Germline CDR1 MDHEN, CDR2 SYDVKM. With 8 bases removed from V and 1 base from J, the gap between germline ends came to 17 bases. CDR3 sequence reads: CASREPGTPQETQYF. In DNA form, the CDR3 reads TGTGCCAGCCGAGAACCGGGGACACCCCAAGAGACCCAGTACTTC.

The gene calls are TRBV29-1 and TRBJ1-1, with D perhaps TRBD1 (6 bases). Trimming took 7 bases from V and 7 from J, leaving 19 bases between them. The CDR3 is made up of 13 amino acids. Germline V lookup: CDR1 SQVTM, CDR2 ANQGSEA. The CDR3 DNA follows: TGCAGCGCTGAGCAGGGGTCTGGGTTTGAAGCTTTCTTT. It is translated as CSAEQGSGFEAFF. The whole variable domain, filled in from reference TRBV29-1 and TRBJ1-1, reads SAVISQKPSRDICQRGTSLTIQCQVDSQVTMMFWYRQQPGQSLTLIATANQGSEATYESGFVIDKFPISRPNLTFSTLTVSNMSPEDSSIYLCSAEQGSGFEAFFGQGTRLTVV.

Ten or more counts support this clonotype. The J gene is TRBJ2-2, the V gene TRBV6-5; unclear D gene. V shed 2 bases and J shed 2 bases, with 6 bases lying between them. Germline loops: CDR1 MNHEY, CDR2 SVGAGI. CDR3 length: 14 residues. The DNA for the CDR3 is TGTGCCAGCAGTTACCTCCGAAACACCGGGGAGCTGTTTTTT. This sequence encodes CASSYLRNTGELFF.

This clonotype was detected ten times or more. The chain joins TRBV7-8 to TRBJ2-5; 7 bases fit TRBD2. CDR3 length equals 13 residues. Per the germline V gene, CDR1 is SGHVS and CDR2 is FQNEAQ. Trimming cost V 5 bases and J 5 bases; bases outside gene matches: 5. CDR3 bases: TGTGCCAGCAGCCAAACTAGCGTGGAGACCCAGTACTTC. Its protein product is CASSQTSVETQYF.

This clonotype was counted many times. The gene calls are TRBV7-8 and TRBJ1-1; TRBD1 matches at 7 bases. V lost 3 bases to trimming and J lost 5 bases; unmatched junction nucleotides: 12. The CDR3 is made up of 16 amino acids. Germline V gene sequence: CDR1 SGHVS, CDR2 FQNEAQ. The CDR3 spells CASSFSTADRTTEAFF. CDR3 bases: TGTGCCAGCAGCTTCTCTACCGCGGACAGGACAACTGAAGCTTTCTTT.

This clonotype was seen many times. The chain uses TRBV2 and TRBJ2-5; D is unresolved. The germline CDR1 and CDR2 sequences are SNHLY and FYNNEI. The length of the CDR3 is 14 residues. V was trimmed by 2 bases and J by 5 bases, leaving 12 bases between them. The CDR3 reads CASSEYVGSETQYF. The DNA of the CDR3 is TGTGCCAGCAGTGAATACGTGGGCTCGGAGACCCAGTACTTC.

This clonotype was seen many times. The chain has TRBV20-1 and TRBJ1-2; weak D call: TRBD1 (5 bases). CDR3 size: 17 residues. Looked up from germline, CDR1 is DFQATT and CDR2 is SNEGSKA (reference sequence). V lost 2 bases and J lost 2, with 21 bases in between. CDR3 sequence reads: CSARTGSGSGSNYGYTF. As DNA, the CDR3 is TGCAGTGCTAGAACAGGCTCAGGATCGGGTTCCAACTATGGCTACACCTTC.

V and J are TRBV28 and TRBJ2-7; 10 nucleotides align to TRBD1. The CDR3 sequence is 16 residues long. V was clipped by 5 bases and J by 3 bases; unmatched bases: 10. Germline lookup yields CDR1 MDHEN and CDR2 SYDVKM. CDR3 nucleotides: TGTGCCAGCAGTCCCCCCGGGACAGGGGTTCGCTACGAGCAGTACTTC. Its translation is CASSPPGTGVRYEQYF.

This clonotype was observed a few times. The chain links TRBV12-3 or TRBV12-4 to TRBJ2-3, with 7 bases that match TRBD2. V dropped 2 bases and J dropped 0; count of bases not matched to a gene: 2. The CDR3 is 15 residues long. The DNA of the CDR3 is TGTGCCAGCAGTTTAAACGGGGGGAGCACAGATACGCAGTATTTT. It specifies CASSLNGGSTDTQYF.

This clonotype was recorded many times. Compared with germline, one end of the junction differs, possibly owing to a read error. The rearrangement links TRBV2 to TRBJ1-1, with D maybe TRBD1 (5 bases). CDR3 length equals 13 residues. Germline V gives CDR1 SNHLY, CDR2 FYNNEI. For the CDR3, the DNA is TGTGCCCGCAGCGACAGCCCGAACACTGAAGCTTTCTTT. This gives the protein CARSDSPNTEAFF.

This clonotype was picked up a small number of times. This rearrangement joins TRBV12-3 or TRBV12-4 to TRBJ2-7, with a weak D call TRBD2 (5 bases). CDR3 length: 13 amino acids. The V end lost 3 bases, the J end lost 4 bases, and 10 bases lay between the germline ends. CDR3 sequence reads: CASSLGRRYEQYF. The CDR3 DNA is TGTGCCAGCAGTTTGGGCAGGAGGTACGAGCAGTACTTC.